The 25 T cell receptor beta chains below all came from one sample that was sequenced in a study of T-cell reconstitution after alpha-beta-depleted transplantation in children. For TCRbeta, the library was prepared with unique molecular identifiers. TCRdb analysed the PCR reads with MiXCR anew, one entry per CDR3 protein. The sample consists of about 460,000 distinct CDR3 sequences, approximately 10% of them appearing once. The sequenced sample was PBMCs, obtained before TCRalphabeta/CD19-depleted stem cell transplant. The receptors here all came from a child aged 2-15 years with inherited bone marrow failure, due to receive a stem cell transplant.

This clonotype was recorded at least ten times. The chain links TRBV3-1 to TRBJ2-3, with D unresolved. With 4 bases removed from V and 1 base from J, the gap between germline ends came to 12 bases. The CDR3 runs to 15 residues. CDR1 and CDR2 from the germline V gene are LGHDT and YNNKEL (reference sequence). The CDR3 sequence is CASSRRLGRTDTQYF. The CDR3, as DNA: TGTGCCAGCAGCCGTCGGTTGGGTCGCACAGATACGCAGTATTTT.

This clonotype has just a few counts. The CDR3 reads CASTDRSEKLFF. The CDR3 nucleotides read TGTGCCAGCACCGACAGGAGCGAAAAACTGTTTTTT. The V and J genes are TRBV7-9 and TRBJ1-4; a possible D gene is TRBD1 (6 bases). This CDR3 region has 12 residues. Germline lookup yields CDR1 SEHNR and CDR2 FQNEAQ (reference sequence). Trimming took off 7 bases at V and 8 bases at J, with 11 bases between the two ends.

The chain employs TRBV3-1 and TRBJ2-1; D is unclear. The CDR3 is 15 amino acids. Looked up from germline, CDR1 is LGHDT and CDR2 is YNNKEL (reference sequence). Trimming shortened V by 4 bases and J by 0 bases, and 10 bases separated the two germline ends. CDR3 sequence (DNA): TGTGCCAGCAGCCTAGGCTATAGCTCCTACAATGAGCAGTTCTTC. Residues: CASSLGYSSYNEQFF.

This clonotype was seen repeatedly, ten times or more. The chain couples TRBV29-1 to TRBJ2-1; TRBD2 aligns across 7 bases. This CDR3 spans 14 amino acids. V lost 6 bases to trimming and J lost 5 bases; unmatched junction nucleotides: 10. Per germline, CDR1 SQVTM and CDR2 ANQGSEA. The CDR3: CSVGEGLYHNEQFF. The DNA of the CDR3 is TGCAGCGTCGGCGAGGGACTATACCACAATGAGCAGTTCTTC.

This clonotype was recorded at least ten times. V is TRBV12-3 or TRBV12-4 and J is TRBJ2-2, with D possibly matching TRBD2 (5 bases). The CDR3 sequence is 14 residues long. With 5 bases removed from V and 6 bases from J, the gap between germline ends came to 13 bases. CDR3 region: CASSKGHGAGELFF. In nucleotides, the CDR3 is TGTGCCAGCAGTAAGGGCCACGGGGCCGGGGAGCTGTTTTTT.

This clonotype was found many times. The chain uses TRBV20-1 and TRBJ2-3; 12 bases fit TRBD1. The CDR3 loop spans 15 amino acids. V lost 3 bases to trimming and J lost 5 bases; unmatched junction nucleotides: 6. CDR1 DFQATT and CDR2 SNEGSKA come from the germline V gene (reference sequence). CDR3 coding DNA: TGCAGTGCTAGTGGGGACAGGGGGCAGGGAGATACGCAGTATTTT. Translated, it gives CSASGDRGQGDTQYF.

This clonotype was recorded at least ten times. The chain uses TRBV10-3 and TRBJ2-3; tentative D call: TRBD1 (5 bases). V lost 3 bases to trimming and J lost 2 bases, with 9 bases between them. CDR3 length: 14 residues. Per the germline V gene, CDR1 is ENHRY and CDR2 is SYGVKD. As DNA, the CDR3 is TGTGCCATCAGTGATTCCAGGGACACAGATACGCAGTATTTT. Its translation: CAISDSRDTDTQYF.

The sample holds many counts of this clonotype. The chain links TRBV4-1 to TRBJ2-5; D gene uncertain. Looked up from germline, CDR1 is MGHRA and CDR2 is YSYEKL. Trimming left V 0 bases short and J 2 bases short, with 7 bases between. This CDR3 is built from 14 residues. CDR3 DNA: TGCGCCAGCAGCCAAGATTTGGATCAAGAGACCCAGTACTTC. Translation: CASSQDLDQETQYF.

This clonotype was detected many times. V usage is TRBV7-9 and J usage is TRBJ2-4; TRBD1 is a possible D gene (6 bases). Germline loops: CDR1 SEHNR, CDR2 FQNEAQ (reference sequence). V gave up 1 base and J gave up 3 bases, with 16 bases separating them. This CDR3 has 17 residues. The CDR3 sequence is CASSLEGTPLVKNIQYF. CDR3 DNA sequence: TGTGCCAGCAGCTTAGAAGGGACACCTCTGGTCAAAAACATTCAGTACTTC.

The chain combines TRBV29-1 with TRBJ2-1; maybe TRBD2 (5 bases). This CDR3 has 15 residues. Germline assignment: CDR1 SQVTM and CDR2 ANQGSEA. V was trimmed by 3 bases and J by 9 bases, leaving 21 bases between them. CDR3 loop: CSVDGMTILFGEQFF. The CDR3 DNA is TGCAGCGTTGACGGCATGACTATTCTATTTGGTGAGCAGTTCTTC.

J is TRBJ2-1 and V is TRBV6-2 or TRBV6-3; D gene ambiguous. Germline V CDR1 and CDR2: MNHEY, SVGEGT. Trimming took off 4 bases at V and 8 bases at J, with 15 bases between the two ends. CDR3 length equals 14 residues. The CDR3 DNA sequence: TGTGCCAGCAGTTTCCCGGGTAGTGGGCATGAGCAGTTCTTC. Amino acids: CASSFPGSGHEQFF.

This clonotype was counted ten times or more. The CDR3 DNA is TGCAGTGCTAGAGGACATCTAGCGGGGGTCTCCTACAATGAGCAGTTCTTC. This sequence encodes CSARGHLAGVSYNEQFF. The chain couples TRBV20-1 to TRBJ2-1, with 10 bases that match TRBD2. V gave up 1 base and J gave up 0 bases; unmatched junction bases: 6. This CDR3 region has 17 residues. CDR1 and CDR2 from the germline V gene are DFQATT and SNEGSKA (reference sequence).

This clonotype occurred many times. V usage is TRBV12-3 or TRBV12-4 and J usage is TRBJ2-7, with no clear D. Trimming pared 5 bases from V and 6 bases from J, leaving 14 bases between. This CDR3 spans 13 amino acids. CDR3 bases: TGTGCCAGCAGTATGGAGAGGCTTACCGAGCAGTACTTC. Its translation: CASSMERLTEQYF.

This clonotype showed up many times. J is TRBJ2-1 and V is TRBV20-1; D may be TRBD1 (5 bases). This CDR3 spans 19 amino acids. V lost 1 base and J 0 bases, leaving 22 bases between the germline ends. The germline gives CDR1 DFQATT, CDR2 SNEGSKA (reference sequence). The CDR3 bases are TGCAGTGCTAGAGGGATCCCTTTGGGGCTCATGAGCTCCTACAATGAGCAGTTCTTC. Translating it yields CSARGIPLGLMSSYNEQFF.

This clonotype was detected a few times. This chain's CDR3 is CASSRLGAVVTQYF. Written as DNA, the CDR3 is TGTGCCAGCAGTCGTCTCGGGGCGGTCGTGACCCAGTACTTC. The chain has TRBV6-2 or TRBV6-3 and TRBJ2-5; TRBD1 or TRBD2 may be the D gene (5 bases each). V lost 5 bases to trimming and J lost 7 bases, with 17 bases between them. The CDR3 length is 14 residues. Germline CDR1 is MNHEY and CDR2 is SVGEGT.

This clonotype was recorded once. This clone may be a read error of a much larger clone one base away. The V gene is TRBV5-1, the J gene TRBJ2-1; 7 bases fit TRBD2. Trimming took 3 bases from V and 8 from J; bases not matched to a gene: 14. This CDR3 has 16 amino acids. Germline V lookup: CDR1 SGHRS, CDR2 YFSETQ. CDR3 region: CASSYRSSGPSDEQFF. The CDR3 DNA is TGCGCCAGCAGCTACCGCAGTAGCGGGCCTAGCGATGAGCAGTTCTTC.

This clonotype was seen ten or more times. V is TRBV5-1 and J is TRBJ2-1, with 12 bases that match TRBD2. The junction had 5 bases not matched to a gene; V was cut back by 4 bases and J by 6 bases. Looked up from germline, CDR1 is SGHRS and CDR2 is YFSETQ. The CDR3 is 15 residues long. In nucleotides, the CDR3 is TGCGCCAGCAGCCCACTGGGACTAGCGGGCAATGAGCAGTTCTTC. This translates into CASSPLGLAGNEQFF.

The table lists this clonotype with many counts. The chain carries TRBV3-1 and TRBJ2-3; TRBD2 agrees at 7 bases. The CDR3 is 13 residues long. Trimming at V came to 8 bases and at J to 2 bases, leaving 4 bases not matched to a gene. Germline loops: CDR1 LGHDT, CDR2 YNNKEL (reference sequence). The CDR3 bases are TGTGCCAGCTGTCAGCGGGACACAGATACGCAGTATTTT. Protein sequence: CASCQRDTDTQYF.

This clonotype has a count of ten or more. V gene TRBV5-1 combines with J gene TRBJ1-2, with D possibly matching TRBD1 (6 bases). Germline-derived CDR1 and CDR2 are SGHRS and YFSETQ. The CDR3 contains 14 residues. Trimming cost V 0 bases and J 11 bases, with 17 bases left between them. The CDR3, as DNA: TGCGCCAGCAGCTTGGCTGGGGGCCCCCCTGGTTACACCTTC. Translating gives CASSLAGGPPGYTF.

The table lists this clonotype with a few counts. This sequence joins TRBV20-1 and TRBJ2-1; perhaps TRBD2 as D (6 bases). Between the trimmed V and J ends, which lost 5 bases and 4 bases, there was a span of 18 bases. Germline loops: CDR1 DFQATT, CDR2 SNEGSKA (reference sequence). This CDR3 contains 15 residues. The CDR3 bases are TGCAGTGCTCGGAGGGCCGACCTCCTTTACAATGAGCAGTTCTTC. Encoded protein: CSARRADLLYNEQFF.

This clonotype was detected ten times or more. A much more abundant neighbour one base away suggests this may be a read error. J is TRBJ2-2 and V is TRBV25-1; D call uncertain. The CDR3 totals 12 residues. Deletions cut 4 bases from V and 3 bases from J, with 3 bases between. Germline V lookup: CDR1 MGHDK, CDR2 SYGVNS. DNA for the CDR3: TGTGCCAGCAGTGTATACACCGGGGAGCTGTTTTTT. It is translated as CASSVYTGELFF.

This clonotype has only a few counts. V is TRBV12-3 or TRBV12-4 and J is TRBJ2-7; D gene ambiguous. This CDR3 has 13 amino acids. V was trimmed by 3 bases and J by 5 bases, leaving 11 bases between them. CDR3 DNA: TGTGCCAGCAGTTTCGCCTGGACCGACGAGCAGTACTTC. It yields the protein CASSFAWTDEQYF.

This clonotype has ten or more counts. This chain links TRBV12-3 or TRBV12-4 with TRBJ2-1; a possible D gene is TRBD2 (5 bases). CDR3 length: 16 residues. The ends were cut back, 6 bases at V and 4 bases at J, with 19 bases in the middle. The CDR3 region has the DNA TGTGCCAGCAGGGCCCGTATAGAGGGTATATACAATGAGCAGTTCTTC. Translating gives CASRARIEGIYNEQFF.

The V and J genes are TRBV4-1 and TRBJ2-1; 7 bases agree with TRBD2. Germline V CDR1 and CDR2: MGHRA, YSYEKL. With V trimmed by 3 bases and J by 8 bases, 7 bases remained unmatched. This CDR3 is built from 14 residues. CDR3 protein: CASSHGGRVDEQFF. The CDR3 DNA reads TGCGCCAGCAGCCATGGCGGGAGAGTCGATGAGCAGTTCTTC.

This clonotype was seen at least ten times. The V call is TRBV10-2, the J call TRBJ2-1; TRBD2 agrees at 7 bases. The V gene end was trimmed by 5 bases and the J gene end by 4 bases; junction bases not matched to a gene: 5. Germline CDR1 reads WSHSY; CDR2 reads SAAADI. The CDR3 is 14 amino acids. CDR3 region: CASSLAVEYNEQFF. The CDR3 nucleotides read TGCGCCAGCAGTCTAGCGGTCGAATACAATGAGCAGTTCTTC.